The clone carrying this T cell receptor (beta chain) was counted many times. This entry belongs to a study of regulatory T cells in long-lasting Graves disease. Study in general: Antithyroid drugs had been taken by newly diagnosed Graves' patients for under 3 months.

The CDR3 consists of 16 residues. The germline V gene has CDR1 KGHDR and CDR2 SFDVKD. The V segment lost 3 bases and the J segment 1 base; nucleotides outside the gene matches: 6. Described time point: newly diagnosed GD, antithyroid drugs for less than 3 months. From RNA extracted from PBMCs, the TCR library was made. Researchers made TCR beta libraries by using iRepertoire HTBI primers and running Arm-PCR on CDR3 regions. The authors' processing: Among the samples, around 60 TRBV and 12 to 15 TRBJ segments were identified. TCRdb used MiXCR to reprocess the multiplex PCR reads, holding one entry per CDR3 protein. The V and J calls follow TCRdb's processing rather than the paper's. The sample has around 500,000 distinct CDR3 sequences; around 12% are singletons. The same sample was also studied in work on T cells in Graves' hyperthyroidism and ophthalmopathy. From that paper: The study excluded patients with uncontrolled infection, other autoimmune disease, pregnancy or lactation. Most expanded thyroid clonotypes above 0.001 also appeared in blood.

Sequencing used peripheral blood mononuclear cells (PBMCs), obtained at new diagnosis, from a patient treated with antithyroid drugs. The TCR comes from a young woman with Graves disease. The chain links TRBV24-1 to TRBJ2-3, with 7 bases lining up with TRBD1. This CDR3 is CATSDDRDSGTDTQYF. In DNA, the CDR3 is TGTGCCACCAGTGATGACCGGGACAGTGGCACAGATACGCAGTATTTT.